The present T cell receptor (beta chain) was sequenced within a study of tissue T cells after allogeneic stem cell transplantation. The assay was immunoSEQ multiplex PCR, and TCRdb's table has in-frame clones only and misses some. The repertoire includes some 25,000 clones, over 70% of them detected once, and 7.7% sits in the top ten. With respect to this clone: Its antigen is still unknown.

This CDR3 region has 11 residues. The V and J ends lost 1 base and 12 bases respectively, with 10 bases between them. Germline V gene lookup returns CDR1 DFQATT and CDR2 SNEGSKA (reference sequence). Findings of the study overall: In patients and mice, blood and spleen missed much of tissue repertoire. Shared clones across patients were few; motif clustering revealed tissue-specific shared signatures.

This TCR was recovered from a female donor over 55 with lung cancer. The rearrangement joins TRBV20-1 to TRBJ2-1, with D perhaps matching TRBD2 (6 bases). The starting material was tissue from the ileum, obtained at autopsy. CDR3 region: CSARAGTSQFF. The CDR3 DNA sequence: TGCAGTGCTAGAGCCGGGACTTCGCAGTTCTTC.